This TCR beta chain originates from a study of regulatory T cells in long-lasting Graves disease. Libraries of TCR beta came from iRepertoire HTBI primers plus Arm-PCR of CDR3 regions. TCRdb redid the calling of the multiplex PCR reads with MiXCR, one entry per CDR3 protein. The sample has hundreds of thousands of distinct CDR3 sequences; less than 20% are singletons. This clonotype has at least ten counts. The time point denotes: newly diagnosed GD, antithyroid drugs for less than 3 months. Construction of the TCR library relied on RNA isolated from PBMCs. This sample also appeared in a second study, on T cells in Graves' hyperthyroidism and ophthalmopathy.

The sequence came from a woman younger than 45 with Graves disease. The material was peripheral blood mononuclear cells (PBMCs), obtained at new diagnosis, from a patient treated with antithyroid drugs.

The CDR3 loop is CASSQVSGSDYTF. The DNA of the CDR3 is TGTGCCAGCAGCCAAGTATCAGGGTCAGACTACACCTTC. The gene calls are TRBV3-1 and TRBJ1-2; possible D gene TRBD1, 5 bases. This CDR3 has 13 amino acids. Trimming removed 1 base at V and 10 bases at J, with 13 bases between. The germline V gene encodes CDR1 LGHDT and CDR2 YNNKEL (reference sequence).